Listed below are T cell receptor beta chains from one sample, sequenced in a study of OX40 agonist ivuxolimab in advanced cancers. Clones were read by immunoSEQ multiplex PCR, and TCRdb kept only the in-frame ones, dropping some. In the table there are tens of thousands of clones, roughly 88% of which are singletons. The specimen comprised CD4+ or CD8+ T cells sorted from blood, sampled in a trial of the OX40 agonist ivuxolimab. These receptors were collected from an adult with an advanced solid tumor such as melanoma, head and neck, liver or kidney cancer. The conserved cysteine and the conserved F or W are not part of the CDR3 here. Fields, in order: V gene, clone size, D gene, CDR3 protein. A D gene is named only where the DNA matches it firmly. Not all rows give a size; the values are once, few, many and, for expanded clones, a class.

v_gene: TRBV28; abundance: -; d_gene: TRBD2; CDR3aa: ASSLWAGGEDNEQF
v_gene: TRBV2; abundance: -; d_gene: -; CDR3aa: ASSSNNEQF
v_gene: TRBV7-2; abundance: -; d_gene: -; CDR3aa: ASSPGTSVSMETQY
v_gene: TRBV6-6; abundance: -; d_gene: -; CDR3aa: ASGPSRYSNQPQH
v_gene: TRBV5-4; abundance: -; d_gene: TRBD1; CDR3aa: ASSQSPRDRGREHYGYT
v_gene: TRBV29-1; abundance: -; d_gene: -; CDR3aa: SVEGQGGTEAF
v_gene: TRBV5-4; abundance: once; d_gene: -; CDR3aa: ASRSGGPSETQY
v_gene: TRBV27; abundance: -; d_gene: -; CDR3aa: ASSPGLSFYEQY
v_gene: TRBV5-4; abundance: -; d_gene: -; CDR3aa: ASRIQGSGNTIY
v_gene: TRBV7-8; abundance: -; d_gene: -; CDR3aa: ASSLAAGEENGYT
v_gene: TRBV27; abundance: -; d_gene: -; CDR3aa: ASRPSGGDGYT
v_gene: TRBV5-4; abundance: -; d_gene: -; CDR3aa: ASRGGNYGYT
v_gene: TRBV5-4; abundance: -; d_gene: -; CDR3aa: ASSLSGLGQPQH
v_gene: TRBV9; abundance: once; d_gene: -; CDR3aa: ASSVASNQPQH
v_gene: TRBV27; abundance: -; d_gene: TRBD2; CDR3aa: ASSLLLAGGPGTDTQY
v_gene: TRBV19; abundance: -; d_gene: TRBD1; CDR3aa: ASSGIRDRSYNEQF
v_gene: TRBV2; abundance: once; d_gene: TRBD1; CDR3aa: ASSDRGETQY
v_gene: TRBV5-1; abundance: -; d_gene: -; CDR3aa: ASSLVGGEVGSHEQY
v_gene: TRBV27; abundance: -; d_gene: -; CDR3aa: ASRSRSREETQY
v_gene: TRBV5-6; abundance: -; d_gene: -; CDR3aa: ASSLGWYEQY
v_gene: TRBV28; abundance: -; d_gene: TRBD2; CDR3aa: ATAYSGVSYNEQF
v_gene: TRBV7-9; abundance: -; d_gene: TRBD1; CDR3aa: ASSHRDRTYEQY
v_gene: TRBV7-6; abundance: once; d_gene: -; CDR3aa: ASSLEGAGMVEQY
v_gene: TRBV19; abundance: -; d_gene: -; CDR3aa: ASSISAQWKNQPQH
v_gene: TRBV13; abundance: -; d_gene: -; CDR3aa: ASSSSGETLNTEAF
v_gene: TRBV9; abundance: -; d_gene: -; CDR3aa: ASSASGGRSGELF
v_gene: TRBV5-5; abundance: -; d_gene: TRBD2; CDR3aa: ASSLVAGGPYEQY
v_gene: TRBV5-1; abundance: -; d_gene: -; CDR3aa: ASSSINPTADNEKLF
v_gene: TRBV5-1; abundance: few; d_gene: TRBD1; CDR3aa: ASSLGQGASTEAF
v_gene: TRBV27; abundance: -; d_gene: TRBD2; CDR3aa: ASSASTSGIHNEQF
v_gene: TRBV7-6; abundance: -; d_gene: -; CDR3aa: ASSPNLAGLVDYGYT
v_gene: TRBV4-1; abundance: -; d_gene: TRBD1; CDR3aa: ASRQGSGEQF
v_gene: TRBV7-9; abundance: -; d_gene: TRBD1; CDR3aa: ASSLTDRGPPGANVLT
v_gene: TRBV19; abundance: -; d_gene: TRBD1; CDR3aa: ASSTWDSANTGELF
v_gene: TRBV16; abundance: -; d_gene: TRBD1; CDR3aa: ASSQSGRQGSYEQY
v_gene: TRBV7-3; abundance: -; d_gene: -; CDR3aa: ASSPHPLLGEGYGYT
v_gene: TRBV11-2; abundance: -; d_gene: TRBD1; CDR3aa: ASRLWPTSAGGRRAEAF
v_gene: TRBV4-3; abundance: few; d_gene: TRBD2; CDR3aa: ASSQDFGGVEQY
v_gene: TRBV19; abundance: -; d_gene: -; CDR3aa: ASSIGSGSMNEQF
v_gene: TRBV15; abundance: -; d_gene: -; CDR3aa: ATSRDNYNEQF
v_gene: TRBV27; abundance: once; d_gene: TRBD1; CDR3aa: ASRIQGASNQPQH
v_gene: TRBV6-5; abundance: -; d_gene: -; CDR3aa: ASSYGQINEQF
v_gene: TRBV9; abundance: -; d_gene: -; CDR3aa: ASSGVGASTDTQY
v_gene: TRBV2; abundance: -; d_gene: -; CDR3aa: ASIRDSNYEQY